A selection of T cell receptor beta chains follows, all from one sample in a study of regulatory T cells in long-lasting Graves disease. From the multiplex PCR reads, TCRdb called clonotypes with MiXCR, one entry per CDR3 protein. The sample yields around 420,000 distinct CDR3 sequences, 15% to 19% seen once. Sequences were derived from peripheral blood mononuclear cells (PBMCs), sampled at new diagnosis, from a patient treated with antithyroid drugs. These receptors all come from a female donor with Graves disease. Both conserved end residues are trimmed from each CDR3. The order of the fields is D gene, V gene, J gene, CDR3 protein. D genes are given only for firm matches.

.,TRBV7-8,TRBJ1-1,ASSLAHPLTSADTEAF
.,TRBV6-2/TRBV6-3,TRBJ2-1,ASSRLDGTEQF
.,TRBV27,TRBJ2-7,ASSLLEPSAGAHEQY
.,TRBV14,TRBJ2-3,ASSQDRRRVPTDTQY
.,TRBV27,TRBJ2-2,ASSLSYGELF
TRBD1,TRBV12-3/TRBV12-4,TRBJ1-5,ASSLSLDRGYQPQH
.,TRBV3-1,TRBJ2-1,ASSQEGGYFQF
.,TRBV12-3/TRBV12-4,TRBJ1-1,ASSLVATNTEAF
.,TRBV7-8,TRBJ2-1,ASSLGGVPNEQF
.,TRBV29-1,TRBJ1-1,SGRFGVPNTEAF
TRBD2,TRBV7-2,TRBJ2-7,ASSLAYTGSGSYEQY
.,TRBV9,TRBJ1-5,ASSVGGENQPQH
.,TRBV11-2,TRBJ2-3,ASRLGRGAGTDTQY
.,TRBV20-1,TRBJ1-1,SARDPRGRKTEAF
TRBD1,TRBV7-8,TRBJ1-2,ASSPLRTGHTNYGYT
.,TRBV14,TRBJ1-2,ASSREAASPSGYT
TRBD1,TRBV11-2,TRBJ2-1,ASSSDRGTYNEQF
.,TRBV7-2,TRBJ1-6,ASSLVSYNSPLH
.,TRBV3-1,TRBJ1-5,ASSQRQSNQPQH
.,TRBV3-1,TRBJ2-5,ASSQASMWLQETQY
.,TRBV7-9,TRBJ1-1,ASSQDRTANTEAF
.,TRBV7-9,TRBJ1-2,ASSLVGNYGYT
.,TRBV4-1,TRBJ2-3,ASSRGGPDTQY
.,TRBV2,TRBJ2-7,ASSEVSGSYEQY
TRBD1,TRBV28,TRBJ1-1,ASRTLGWLHLRDSKATEAS
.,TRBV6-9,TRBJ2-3,ASSYHDRPDTQY
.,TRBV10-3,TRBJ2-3,ATGQGAGSTDTQY
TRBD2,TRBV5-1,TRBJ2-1,ASSLVPSGSAVEQF
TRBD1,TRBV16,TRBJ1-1,ASSQPARLGQGVNTEAF
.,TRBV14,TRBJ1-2,ASSQESRAFGYT
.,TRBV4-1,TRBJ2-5,ASSQEPGLQETQY
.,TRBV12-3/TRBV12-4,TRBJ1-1,ASSLGNFAEAF
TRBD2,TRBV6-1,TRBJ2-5,ASSPEVAGAEETQY
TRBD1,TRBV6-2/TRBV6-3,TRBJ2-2,ASPKYRGWDTGELF
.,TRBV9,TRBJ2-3,ASSVVSTDTQY
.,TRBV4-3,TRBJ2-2,ASSQGYPTGELF
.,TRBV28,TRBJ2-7,ASSPQEVGNDEQY
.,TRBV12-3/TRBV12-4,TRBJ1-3,ASSPRAGNTIY
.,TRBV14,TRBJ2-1,ASSQPGRGSDNEQF
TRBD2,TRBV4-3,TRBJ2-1,ASSQDLSPIQREGSYNEQF
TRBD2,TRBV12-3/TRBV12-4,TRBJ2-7,ASGYGLGQSSYEQY
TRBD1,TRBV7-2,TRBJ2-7,ASSLALGTGGHEQY
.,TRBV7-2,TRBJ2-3,ASSLDRRGDTQY
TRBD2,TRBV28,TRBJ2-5,ASSPEGRGYNEETRY
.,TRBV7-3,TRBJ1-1,ASSLTGPGMNTEAF
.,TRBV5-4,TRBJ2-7,ASSLGSSTHEQY
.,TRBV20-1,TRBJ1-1,SARIGGGNTEAF
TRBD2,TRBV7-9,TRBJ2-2,ASSLAQLGRDTGELF
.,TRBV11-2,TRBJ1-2,ASTSVGRHYGYT
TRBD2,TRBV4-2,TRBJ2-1,ASSHGTSGGVYNEQF
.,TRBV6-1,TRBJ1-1,ASTEDTRENTEAF
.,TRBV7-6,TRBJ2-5,ASSLADKETQY
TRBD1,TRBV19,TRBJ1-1,VKDQDRGTVIDTEAF
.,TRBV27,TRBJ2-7,ASRDTSYEQY
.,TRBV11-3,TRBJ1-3,ASSLGDGGGSGNTIY
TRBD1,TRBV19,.,ASSIGQGAYEQY
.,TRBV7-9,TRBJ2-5,ASSDGRGQRTQY
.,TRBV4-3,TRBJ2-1,ASSPTRINEQF
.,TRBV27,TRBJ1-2,ASSYQPTRINGYT